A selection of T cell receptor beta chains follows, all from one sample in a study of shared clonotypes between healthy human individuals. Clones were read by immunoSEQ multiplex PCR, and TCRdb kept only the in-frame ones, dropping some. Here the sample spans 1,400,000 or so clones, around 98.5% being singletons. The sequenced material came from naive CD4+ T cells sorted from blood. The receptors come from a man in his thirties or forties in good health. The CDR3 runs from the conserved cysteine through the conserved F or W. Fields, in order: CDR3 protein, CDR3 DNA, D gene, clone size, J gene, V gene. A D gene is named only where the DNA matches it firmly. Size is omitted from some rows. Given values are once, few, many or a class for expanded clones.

cdr3_aa: CASSWGTDTQYF
cdr3_nt: TGTGCCAGCAGCTGGGGCACAGATACGCAGTATTTT
d_call: -
clone_size: -
j_call: TRBJ2-3
v_call: TRBV11-3

cdr3_aa: CASSPSLGEYGYTF
cdr3_nt: TGTGCCAGCTCACCATCGCTGGGGGAGTATGGCTACACCTTC
d_call: -
clone_size: -
j_call: TRBJ1-2
v_call: TRBV18

cdr3_aa: CASSLAARAGELFF
cdr3_nt: TGTGCCAGCTCCCTTGCGGCTCGCGCCGGGGAGCTGTTTTTT
d_call: -
clone_size: -
j_call: TRBJ2-2
v_call: TRBV18

cdr3_aa: CASSGQEPSYEQYF
cdr3_nt: TGTGCCAGCAGCGGACAGGAACCCTCCTACGAGCAGTACTTC
d_call: TRBD1
clone_size: once
j_call: TRBJ2-7
v_call: TRBV28

cdr3_aa: CASSENRDQPQHF
cdr3_nt: TGTGCCAGCAGCGAAAACAGGGACCAGCCCCAGCATTTT
d_call: -
clone_size: -
j_call: TRBJ1-5
v_call: TRBV5-4

cdr3_aa: CASRPYLQGADEKLFF
cdr3_nt: TGCGCCAGCAGACCGTACTTACAGGGGGCGGATGAAAAACTGTTTTTT
d_call: TRBD1
clone_size: -
j_call: TRBJ1-4
v_call: TRBV5-1

cdr3_aa: CASSLRGQGGYEQYF
cdr3_nt: TGTGCCAGCAGCTTGCGAGGGCAGGGGGGCTACGAGCAGTACTTC
d_call: -
clone_size: -
j_call: TRBJ2-7
v_call: TRBV7-9

cdr3_aa: CASSQTKTGMDYNEQFF
cdr3_nt: TGTGCCAGCAGTCAGACCAAAACAGGGATGGACTACAATGAGCAGTTCTTC
d_call: -
clone_size: once
j_call: TRBJ2-1
v_call: TRBV27

cdr3_aa: CATSREQGLSEQFF
cdr3_nt: TGTGCCACCAGCAGAGAACAGGGACTTAGTGAGCAGTTCTTC
d_call: -
clone_size: -
j_call: TRBJ2-1
v_call: TRBV15

cdr3_aa: CAISEGLINEQFF
cdr3_nt: TGTGCCATCAGTGAGGGTTTGATAAATGAGCAGTTCTTC
d_call: -
clone_size: -
j_call: TRBJ2-1
v_call: TRBV10-3

cdr3_aa: CASSQVLDKKGYTF
cdr3_nt: TGTGCCAGCAGCCAAGTACTGGACAAAAAGGGCTACACCTTC
d_call: -
clone_size: -
j_call: TRBJ1-2
v_call: TRBV14

cdr3_aa: CASSHPLGQFF
cdr3_nt: TGTGCCAGCAGTCACCCCCTGGGGCAGTTCTTC
d_call: -
clone_size: -
j_call: TRBJ2-1
v_call: TRBV6-4

cdr3_aa: CASGTDRPPYEQYF
cdr3_nt: TGTGCTAGTGGTACGGACAGGCCGCCTTACGAGCAGTACTTC
d_call: TRBD1
clone_size: -
j_call: TRBJ2-7
v_call: TRBV12-5

cdr3_aa: CASSDSRTLNEQFF
cdr3_nt: TGTGCCAGCTCCGACAGCCGGACACTCAATGAGCAGTTCTTC
d_call: -
clone_size: -
j_call: TRBJ2-1
v_call: TRBV18

cdr3_aa: CASSLRGRPSGANVLTF
cdr3_nt: TGCGCCAGCAGCTTAAGAGGCAGACCCTCTGGGGCCAACGTCCTGACTTTC
d_call: -
clone_size: -
j_call: TRBJ2-6
v_call: TRBV5-1

cdr3_aa: CAWGTGNQPQHF
cdr3_nt: TGTGCCTGGGGGACAGGCAATCAGCCCCAGCATTTT
d_call: TRBD1
clone_size: -
j_call: TRBJ1-5
v_call: TRBV30

cdr3_aa: CASSFWVAGVPDTQYF
cdr3_nt: TGTGCCAGCAGTTTTTGGGTAGCGGGAGTGCCAGATACGCAGTATTTT
d_call: TRBD2
clone_size: -
j_call: TRBJ2-3
v_call: TRBV28

cdr3_aa: CASSVDVAGGLRETQYF
cdr3_nt: TGTGCCAGCAGCGTAGATGTAGCGGGAGGGCTTAGGGAGACCCAGTACTTC
d_call: TRBD2
clone_size: -
j_call: TRBJ2-5
v_call: TRBV9

cdr3_aa: CASSPRGGEETQYF
cdr3_nt: TGTGCCAGCTCACCACGAGGGGGGGAAGAGACCCAGTACTTC
d_call: -
clone_size: -
j_call: TRBJ2-5
v_call: TRBV18

cdr3_aa: CASNLQGSYGGYTF
cdr3_nt: TGTGCCAGCAATTTACAGGGTTCCTACGGTGGCTACACCTTC
d_call: -
clone_size: -
j_call: TRBJ1-2
v_call: TRBV2

cdr3_aa: CASSLWVGSMNTEAFF
cdr3_nt: TGTGCCAGCAGTTTATGGGTGGGGAGCATGAACACTGAAGCTTTCTTT
d_call: -
clone_size: -
j_call: TRBJ1-1
v_call: TRBV28

cdr3_aa: CASSLRTSGRGDTQYF
cdr3_nt: TGTGCCAGCAGCTTACGGACTAGCGGGAGGGGTGATACGCAGTATTTT
d_call: TRBD2
clone_size: -
j_call: TRBJ2-3
v_call: TRBV7-8

cdr3_aa: CAIRGDREKDYEQYF
cdr3_nt: TGTGCCATCAGGGGTGACAGGGAAAAAGACTACGAGCAGTACTTC
d_call: TRBD1
clone_size: -
j_call: TRBJ2-7
v_call: TRBV10-3

cdr3_aa: CASQDRPGPKYF
cdr3_nt: TGTGCCAGCCAAGACAGGCCGGGCCCCAAGTACTTC
d_call: -
clone_size: -
j_call: TRBJ2-5
v_call: TRBV28

cdr3_aa: CASSADGNYGYTF
cdr3_nt: TGTGCCAGCAGCGCGGACGGTAACTATGGCTACACCTTC
d_call: -
clone_size: -
j_call: TRBJ1-2
v_call: TRBV9

cdr3_aa: CASSQEYPGVAKMDF
cdr3_nt: TGTGCCAGCAGCCAAGAGTACCCGGGCGTCGCGAAGATGGACTTC
d_call: -
clone_size: -
j_call: TRBJ2-4
v_call: TRBV14

cdr3_aa: CASSLELEPIYEQYF
cdr3_nt: TGTGCCAGCAGCCTGGAGCTCGAACCCATCTACGAGCAGTACTTC
d_call: -
clone_size: -
j_call: TRBJ2-7
v_call: TRBV5-5

cdr3_aa: CASSYRGGPDTQYF
cdr3_nt: TGTGCCAGCAGTTACAGGGGAGGTCCAGATACGCAGTATTTT
d_call: -
clone_size: -
j_call: TRBJ2-3
v_call: TRBV6-5

cdr3_aa: CASREQGVREKLFF
cdr3_nt: TGTGCCAGCAGGGAGCAGGGCGTGCGTGAAAAACTGTTTTTT
d_call: -
clone_size: once
j_call: TRBJ1-4
v_call: TRBV6-5

cdr3_aa: CASRDPISGPGELFF
cdr3_nt: TGTGCCAGCAGGGACCCTATTAGTGGACCCGGGGAGCTGTTTTTT
d_call: -
clone_size: -
j_call: TRBJ2-2
v_call: TRBV2

cdr3_aa: CASSLAKTSGPSYEQYF
cdr3_nt: TGCGCCAGCAGCTTGGCCAAGACTAGCGGGCCTTCTTACGAGCAGTACTTC
d_call: TRBD2
clone_size: once
j_call: TRBJ2-7
v_call: TRBV5-1

cdr3_aa: CASSFYRTSGSLDEQYF
cdr3_nt: TGCGCCAGCAGCTTCTACCGGACTAGCGGGAGTCTCGACGAGCAGTACTTC
d_call: TRBD2
clone_size: -
j_call: TRBJ2-7
v_call: TRBV5-1

cdr3_aa: CASSQVFGTVYPYEQYF
cdr3_nt: TGCGCCAGCAGCCAAGTCTTCGGGACAGTTTACCCCTACGAGCAGTACTTC
d_call: TRBD1
clone_size: -
j_call: TRBJ2-7
v_call: TRBV4-3

cdr3_aa: CALGTERFSYEQYF
cdr3_nt: TGTGCGTTGGGTACTGAGCGGTTCTCCTACGAGCAGTACTTC
d_call: -
clone_size: once
j_call: TRBJ2-7
v_call: TRBV6-1

cdr3_aa: CASSPWNTEAFF
cdr3_nt: TGTGCCAGCAGCCCCTGGAACACTGAAGCTTTCTTT
d_call: -
clone_size: -
j_call: TRBJ1-1
v_call: TRBV11-2

cdr3_aa: CASSLTGVGNQPQHF
cdr3_nt: TGCGCCAGCAGCCTGACAGGGGTGGGCAATCAGCCCCAGCATTTT
d_call: TRBD1
clone_size: -
j_call: TRBJ1-5
v_call: TRBV5-1

cdr3_aa: CASSPIPGQGDNQPQHF
cdr3_nt: TGTGCCAGCAGTCCAATCCCTGGACAGGGAGACAATCAGCCCCAGCATTTT
d_call: TRBD1
clone_size: -
j_call: TRBJ1-5
v_call: TRBV28

cdr3_aa: CASSFSAGGRDEQYF
cdr3_nt: TGTGCCAGCAGTTTCTCAGCGGGAGGGCGCGACGAGCAGTACTTC
d_call: TRBD2
clone_size: -
j_call: TRBJ2-7
v_call: TRBV9

cdr3_aa: CASSKLDRAYEQYF
cdr3_nt: TGTGCCAGCTCCAAGCTCGACAGGGCCTACGAGCAGTACTTC
d_call: TRBD1
clone_size: -
j_call: TRBJ2-7
v_call: TRBV18

cdr3_aa: CASSLATGPKETQYF
cdr3_nt: TGTGCCAGCAGCTTAGCTACCGGGCCTAAAGAGACCCAGTACTTC
d_call: -
clone_size: once
j_call: TRBJ2-5
v_call: TRBV7-9

cdr3_aa: CASSYDRSEAFF
cdr3_nt: TGCGCCAGCAGCTATGACAGGAGTGAAGCTTTCTTT
d_call: -
clone_size: -
j_call: TRBJ1-1
v_call: TRBV5-1

cdr3_aa: CASSFWGGAYNEQFF
cdr3_nt: TGTGCCAGCAGTTTCTGGGGGGGCGCCTACAATGAGCAGTTCTTC
d_call: -
clone_size: -
j_call: TRBJ2-1
v_call: TRBV27

cdr3_aa: CASSYPSGRANEQFF
cdr3_nt: TGTGCCAGCAGTTACCCTAGCGGGAGGGCCAATGAGCAGTTCTTC
d_call: TRBD2
clone_size: -
j_call: TRBJ2-1
v_call: TRBV6-6

cdr3_aa: CASSPTGVSGYTF
cdr3_nt: TGTGCCAGCAGTCCGACAGGGGTGAGTGGCTACACCTTC
d_call: TRBD1
clone_size: -
j_call: TRBJ1-2
v_call: TRBV28

cdr3_aa: CASSIGLARVSQETQYF
cdr3_nt: TGTGCCAGTAGTATAGGACTAGCCCGTGTATCCCAAGAGACCCAGTACTTC
d_call: TRBD2
clone_size: -
j_call: TRBJ2-5
v_call: TRBV19

cdr3_aa: CASSDDHRGTNTEAFF
cdr3_nt: TGTGCCAGCAGCGACGATCACAGGGGAACGAACACTGAAGCTTTCTTT
d_call: TRBD1
clone_size: once
j_call: TRBJ1-1
v_call: TRBV5-8

cdr3_aa: CASSLGNGKGWSNEQFF
cdr3_nt: TGTGCCAGCAGCTTGGGTAACGGAAAGGGATGGAGCAATGAGCAGTTCTTC
d_call: -
clone_size: -
j_call: TRBJ2-1
v_call: TRBV7-6

cdr3_aa: CASSQPLHGNYGYTF
cdr3_nt: TGTGCCAGCAGCCAGCCTCTACATGGAAACTATGGCTACACCTTC
d_call: -
clone_size: -
j_call: TRBJ1-2
v_call: TRBV5-6

cdr3_aa: CASKHRGRGIRYF
cdr3_nt: TGTGCCAGTAAACATAGGGGGCGCGGAATTCGGTACTTC
d_call: -
clone_size: -
j_call: TRBJ2-7
v_call: TRBV21-1

cdr3_aa: CASSFMTGTINEQFF
cdr3_nt: TGTGCCAGCAGCTTCATGACAGGCACGATTAATGAGCAGTTCTTC
d_call: -
clone_size: -
j_call: TRBJ2-1
v_call: TRBV7-6